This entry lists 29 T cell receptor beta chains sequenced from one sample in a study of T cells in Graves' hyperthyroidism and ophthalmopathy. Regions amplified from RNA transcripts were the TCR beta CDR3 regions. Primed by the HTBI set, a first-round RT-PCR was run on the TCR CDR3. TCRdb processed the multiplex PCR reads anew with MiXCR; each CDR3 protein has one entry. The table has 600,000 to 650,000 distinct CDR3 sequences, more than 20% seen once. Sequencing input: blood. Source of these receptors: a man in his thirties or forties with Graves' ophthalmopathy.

The CDR3 protein is CASPPAGGALTEAFF. CDR3 coding DNA: TGTGCCAGCCCTCCTGCCGGCGGGGCGCTCACTGAAGCTTTCTTT. The rearrangement links TRBV6-2 or TRBV6-3 to TRBJ1-1, with TRBD1 as a possible D gene (5 bases). This CDR3 is built from 15 residues. The V end lost 8 bases, the J end lost 4 bases, and 20 bases lay between the germline ends. CDR1 MNHEY and CDR2 SVGEGT come from the germline V gene.

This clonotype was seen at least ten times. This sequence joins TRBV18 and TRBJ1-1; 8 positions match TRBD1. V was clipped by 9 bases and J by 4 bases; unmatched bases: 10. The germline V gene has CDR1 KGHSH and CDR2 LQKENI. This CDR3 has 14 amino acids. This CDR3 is CASRTGPFLTEAFF. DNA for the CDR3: TGTGCCAGTCGGACAGGGCCCTTTCTCACTGAAGCTTTCTTT.

CDR3 nucleotide sequence: TGTGCCAGCAGTTTAGCTGTAGCTCAGCCCCAGCATTTT. Amino acid sequence: CASSLAVAQPQHF. V is TRBV28 and J is TRBJ1-5; no clear D. The germline gives CDR1 MDHEN, CDR2 SYDVKM. V shed 2 bases and J shed 6 bases, with 8 bases lying between them. CDR3 length: 13 amino acids.

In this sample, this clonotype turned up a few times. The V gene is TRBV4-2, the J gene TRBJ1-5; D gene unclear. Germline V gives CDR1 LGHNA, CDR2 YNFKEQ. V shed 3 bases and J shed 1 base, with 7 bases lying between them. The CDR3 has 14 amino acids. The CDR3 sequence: CASSQDGSNQPQHF. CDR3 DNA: TGTGCCAGCAGCCAGGATGGGAGCAATCAGCCCCAGCATTTT.

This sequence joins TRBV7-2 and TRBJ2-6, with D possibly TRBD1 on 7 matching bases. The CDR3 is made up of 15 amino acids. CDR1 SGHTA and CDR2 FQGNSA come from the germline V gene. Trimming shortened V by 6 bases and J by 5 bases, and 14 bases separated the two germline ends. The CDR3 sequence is CASSQGEDWANVLTF. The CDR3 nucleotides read TGTGCCAGCAGTCAGGGGGAGGACTGGGCCAACGTCCTGACTTTC.

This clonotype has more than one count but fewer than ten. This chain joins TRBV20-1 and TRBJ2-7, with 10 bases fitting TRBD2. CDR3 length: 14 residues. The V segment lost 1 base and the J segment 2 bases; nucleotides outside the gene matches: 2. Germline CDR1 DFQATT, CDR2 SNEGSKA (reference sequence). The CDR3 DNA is TGCAGTGCTAGAGCCACTAGCGGGACCTACGAGCAGTACTTC. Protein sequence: CSARATSGTYEQYF.

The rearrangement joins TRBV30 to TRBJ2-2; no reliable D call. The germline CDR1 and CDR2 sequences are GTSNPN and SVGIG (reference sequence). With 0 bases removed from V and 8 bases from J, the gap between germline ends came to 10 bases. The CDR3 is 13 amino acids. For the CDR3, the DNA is TGTGCCTGGAGTGTACGGGCCGGAGGGGAGCTGTTTTTT. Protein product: CAWSVRAGGELFF.

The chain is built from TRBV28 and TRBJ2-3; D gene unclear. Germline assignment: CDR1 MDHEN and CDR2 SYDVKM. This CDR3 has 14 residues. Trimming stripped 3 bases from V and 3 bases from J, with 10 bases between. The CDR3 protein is CASSFFQPTDTQYF. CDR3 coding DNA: TGTGCCAGCAGTTTCTTTCAGCCGACAGATACGCAGTATTTT. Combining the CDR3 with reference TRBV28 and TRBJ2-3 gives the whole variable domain DVKVTQSSRYLVKRTGEKVFLECVQDMDHENMFWYRQDPGLGLRLIYFSYDVKMKEKGDIPEGYSVSREKKERFSLILESASTNQTSMYLCASSFFQPTDTQYFGPGTRLTVL.

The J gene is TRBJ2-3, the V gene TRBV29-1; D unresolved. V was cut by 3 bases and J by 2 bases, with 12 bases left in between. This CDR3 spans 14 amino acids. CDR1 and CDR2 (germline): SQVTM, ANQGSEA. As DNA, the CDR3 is TGCAGCGTTGATTCTGAGGAAAACACAGATACGCAGTATTTT. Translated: CSVDSEENTDTQYF.

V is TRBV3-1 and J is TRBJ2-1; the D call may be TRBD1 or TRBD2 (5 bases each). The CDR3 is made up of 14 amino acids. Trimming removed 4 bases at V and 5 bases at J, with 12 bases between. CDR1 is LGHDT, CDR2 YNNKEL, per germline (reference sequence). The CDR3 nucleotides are TGTGCCAGCAGCCCAAGGGACGGAAACAATGAGCAGTTCTTC. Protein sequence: CASSPRDGNNEQFF.

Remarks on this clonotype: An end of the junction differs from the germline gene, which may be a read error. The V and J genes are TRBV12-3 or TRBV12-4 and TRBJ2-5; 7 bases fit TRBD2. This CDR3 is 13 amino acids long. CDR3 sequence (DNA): TGTGCCAGCGGTTTAGGGGAGGGGCAGACCCAGTACTTC. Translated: CASGLGEGQTQYF.

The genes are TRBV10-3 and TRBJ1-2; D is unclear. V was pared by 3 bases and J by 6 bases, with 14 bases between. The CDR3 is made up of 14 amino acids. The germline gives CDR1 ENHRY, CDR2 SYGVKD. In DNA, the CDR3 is TGTGCCATCAGTGATCCCGGGATCTCGGATGGCTACACCTTC. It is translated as CAISDPGISDGYTF.

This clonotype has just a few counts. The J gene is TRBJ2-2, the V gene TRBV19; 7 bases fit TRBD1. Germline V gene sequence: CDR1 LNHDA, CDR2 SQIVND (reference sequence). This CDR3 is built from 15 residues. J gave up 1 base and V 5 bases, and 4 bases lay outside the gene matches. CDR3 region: CASSVTGKNTGELFF. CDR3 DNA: TGTGCCAGTAGTGTGACAGGGAAGAACACCGGGGAGCTGTTTTTT.

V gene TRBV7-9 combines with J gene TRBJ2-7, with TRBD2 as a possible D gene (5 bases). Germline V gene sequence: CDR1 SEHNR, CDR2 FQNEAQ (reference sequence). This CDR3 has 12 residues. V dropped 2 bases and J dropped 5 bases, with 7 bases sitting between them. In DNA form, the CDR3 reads TGTGCCAGCAGCTTACCCGGGGACGAGCAGTACTTC. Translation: CASSLPGDEQYF.

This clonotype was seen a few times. The CDR3 coding sequence is TGCAGTGCTAGGGGTGCAGGCAAGGTTCCCGAGCAGTACTTC. This sequence encodes CSARGAGKVPEQYF. This chain joins TRBV20-1 and TRBJ2-7; no definite D call. Germline V gives CDR1 DFQATT, CDR2 SNEGSKA (reference sequence). The CDR3 totals 14 residues. The germline V and J ends were trimmed by 3 bases and 6 bases, with 18 bases remaining between them.

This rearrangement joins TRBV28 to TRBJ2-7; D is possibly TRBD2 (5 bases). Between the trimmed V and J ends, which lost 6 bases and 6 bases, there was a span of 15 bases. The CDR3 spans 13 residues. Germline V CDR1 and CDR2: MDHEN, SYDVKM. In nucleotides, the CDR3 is TGTGCCAGCAGAGGAGCGGAGAACTGCGAGCAGTACTTC. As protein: CASRGAENCEQYF.

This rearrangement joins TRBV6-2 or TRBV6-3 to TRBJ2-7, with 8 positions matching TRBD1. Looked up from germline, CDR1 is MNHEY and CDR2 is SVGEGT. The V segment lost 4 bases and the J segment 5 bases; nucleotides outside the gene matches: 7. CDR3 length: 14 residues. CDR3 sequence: CASSSAGGEDEQYF. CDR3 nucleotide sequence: TGTGCCAGCAGTTCAGCAGGGGGCGAGGACGAGCAGTACTTC.

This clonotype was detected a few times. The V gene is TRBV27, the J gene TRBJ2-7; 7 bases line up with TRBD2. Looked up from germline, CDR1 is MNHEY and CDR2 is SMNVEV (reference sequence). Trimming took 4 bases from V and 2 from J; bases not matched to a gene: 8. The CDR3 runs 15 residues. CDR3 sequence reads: CASSSGGTGTYEQYF. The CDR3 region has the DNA TGTGCCAGCAGTTCCGGGGGGACGGGGACCTACGAGCAGTACTTC.

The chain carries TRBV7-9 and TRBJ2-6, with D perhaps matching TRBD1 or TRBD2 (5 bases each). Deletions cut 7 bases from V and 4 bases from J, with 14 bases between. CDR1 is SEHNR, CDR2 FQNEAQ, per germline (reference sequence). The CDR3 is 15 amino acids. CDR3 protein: CASTTRGSGANVLTF. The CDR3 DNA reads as TGTGCCAGCACCACGAGGGGCAGCGGGGCCAACGTCCTGACTTTC.

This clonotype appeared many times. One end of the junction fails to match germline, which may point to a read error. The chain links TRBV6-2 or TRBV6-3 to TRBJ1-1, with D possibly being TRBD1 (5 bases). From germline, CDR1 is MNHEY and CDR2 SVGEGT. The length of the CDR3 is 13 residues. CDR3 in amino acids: CASSYGQNTEAFF. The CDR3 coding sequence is TGCGCCAGCAGCTATGGACAGAACACTGAAGCTTTCTTT.

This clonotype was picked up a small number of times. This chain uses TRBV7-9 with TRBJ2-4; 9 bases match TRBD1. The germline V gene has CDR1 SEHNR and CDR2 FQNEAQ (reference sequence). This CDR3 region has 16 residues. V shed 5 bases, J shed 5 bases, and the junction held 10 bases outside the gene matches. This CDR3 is CASSPDRGSDQNIQYF. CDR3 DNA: TGTGCCAGCAGCCCCGACAGGGGGTCCGATCAAAACATTCAGTACTTC.

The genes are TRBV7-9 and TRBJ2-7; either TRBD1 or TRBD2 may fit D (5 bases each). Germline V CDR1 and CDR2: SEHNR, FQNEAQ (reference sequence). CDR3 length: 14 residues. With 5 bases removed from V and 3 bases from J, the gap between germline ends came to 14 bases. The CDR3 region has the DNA TGTGCCAGCAGCCCAGATTTGGGGGTCTACGAGCAGTACTTC. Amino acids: CASSPDLGVYEQYF.

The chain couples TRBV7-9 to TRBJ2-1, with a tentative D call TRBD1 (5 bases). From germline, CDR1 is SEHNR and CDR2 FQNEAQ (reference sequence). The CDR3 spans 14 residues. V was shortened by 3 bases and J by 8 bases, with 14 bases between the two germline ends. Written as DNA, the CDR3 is TGTGCCAGCAGCTTCGGGCAGGGAATCGATGAGCAGTTCTTC. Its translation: CASSFGQGIDEQFF. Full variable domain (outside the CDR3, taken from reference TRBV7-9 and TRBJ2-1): DTGVSQNPRHKITKRGQNVTFRCDPISEHNRLYWYRQTLGQGPEFLTYFQNEAQLEKSRLLSDRFSAERPKGSFSTLEIQRTEQGDSAMYLCASSFGQGIDEQFFGPGTRLTVL.

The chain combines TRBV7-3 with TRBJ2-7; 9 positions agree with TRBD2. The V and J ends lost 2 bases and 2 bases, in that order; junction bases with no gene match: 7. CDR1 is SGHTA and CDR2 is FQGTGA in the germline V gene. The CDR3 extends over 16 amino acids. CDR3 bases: TGTGCCAGCAGCTTATCCTCGACTAGCGGAGCCTACGAGCAGTACTTC. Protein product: CASSLSSTSGAYEQYF.

The CDR3: CASSRDGTINQPQHF. CDR3 DNA sequence: TGTGCCAGCAGCAGGGACGGGACTATAAATCAGCCCCAGCATTTT. This chain uses TRBV7-2 with TRBJ1-5, with D perhaps TRBD1 (5 bases). V was pared by 5 bases and J by 4 bases, with 15 bases between. The germline V gene has CDR1 SGHTA and CDR2 FQGNSA. The CDR3 extends over 15 amino acids.

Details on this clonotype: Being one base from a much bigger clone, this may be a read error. CDR3 nucleotides: TGTGCCAGCAGCTTCTCGGCGGGCGGGGGGAATGAGCAGTACTTC. Its protein product is CASSFSAGGGNEQYF. The V call is TRBV7-9, the J call TRBJ2-1, with 8 bases fitting TRBD2. The J call could be wrong; TRBJ2-7 is a better fit for the DNA end. The CDR3 contains 15 residues. Germline V lookup: CDR1 SEHNR, CDR2 FQNEAQ (reference sequence).

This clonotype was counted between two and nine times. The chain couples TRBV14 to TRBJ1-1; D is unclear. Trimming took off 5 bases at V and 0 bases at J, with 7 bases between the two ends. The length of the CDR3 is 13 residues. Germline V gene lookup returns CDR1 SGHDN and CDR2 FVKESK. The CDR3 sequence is CASSVSMNTEAFF. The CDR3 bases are TGTGCCAGCAGCGTTTCTATGAACACTGAAGCTTTCTTT.

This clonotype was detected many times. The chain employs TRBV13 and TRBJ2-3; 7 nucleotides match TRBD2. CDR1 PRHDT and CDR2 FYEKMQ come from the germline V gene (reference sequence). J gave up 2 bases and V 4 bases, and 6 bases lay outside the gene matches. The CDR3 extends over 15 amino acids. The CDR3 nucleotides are TGTGCCAGCAGCTCACTAGCGTTAGACACAGATACGCAGTATTTT. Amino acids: CASSSLALDTDTQYF.

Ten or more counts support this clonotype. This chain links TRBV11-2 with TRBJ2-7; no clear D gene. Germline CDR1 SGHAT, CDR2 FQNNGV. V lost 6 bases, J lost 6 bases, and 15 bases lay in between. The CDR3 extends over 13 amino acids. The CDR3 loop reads CASSQDVFSEQYF. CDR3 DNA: TGTGCCAGCAGTCAGGACGTATTCTCCGAGCAGTACTTC.